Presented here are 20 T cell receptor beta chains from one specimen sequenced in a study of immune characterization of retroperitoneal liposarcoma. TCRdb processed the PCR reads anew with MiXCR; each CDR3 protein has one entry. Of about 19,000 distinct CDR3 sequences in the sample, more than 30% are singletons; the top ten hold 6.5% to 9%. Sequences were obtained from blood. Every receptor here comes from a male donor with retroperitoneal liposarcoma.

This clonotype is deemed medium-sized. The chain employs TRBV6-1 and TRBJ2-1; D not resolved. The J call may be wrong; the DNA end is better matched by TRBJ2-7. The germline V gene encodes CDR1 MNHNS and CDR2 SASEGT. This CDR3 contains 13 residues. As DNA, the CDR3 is TGTGCCAGCAGTGAAGGTGGCAGGTACGAGCAGTACTTC. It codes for CASSEGGRYEQYF.

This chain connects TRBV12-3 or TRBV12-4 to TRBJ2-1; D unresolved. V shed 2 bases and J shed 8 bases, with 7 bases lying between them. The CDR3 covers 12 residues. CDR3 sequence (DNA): TGTGCCAGCAGTTTAATTGGGTATGAGCAGTTCTTC. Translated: CASSLIGYEQFF.

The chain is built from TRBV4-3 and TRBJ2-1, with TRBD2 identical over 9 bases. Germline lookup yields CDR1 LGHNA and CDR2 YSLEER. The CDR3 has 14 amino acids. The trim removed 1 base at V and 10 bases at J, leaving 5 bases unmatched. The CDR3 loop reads CASSQGLAEPEQFF. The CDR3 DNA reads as TGCGCCAGCAGCCAAGGACTAGCGGAGCCCGAGCAGTTCTTC.

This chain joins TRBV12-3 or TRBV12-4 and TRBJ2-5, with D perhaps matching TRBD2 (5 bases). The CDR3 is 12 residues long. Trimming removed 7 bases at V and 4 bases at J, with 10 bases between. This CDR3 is CASTAAGETQYF. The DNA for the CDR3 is TGTGCCAGCACCGCGGCGGGAGAGACCCAGTACTTC.

The CDR3 coding sequence is TGTTCACGCAGCTTTCATAGGGAGGCCCAGTACTTC. Translation: CSRSFHREAQYF. V gene TRBV7-2 combines with J gene TRBJ2-5, with D perhaps matching TRBD2 (6 bases). CDR1 and CDR2 from the germline V gene are SGHTA and FQGNSA. CDR3 length: 12 amino acids.

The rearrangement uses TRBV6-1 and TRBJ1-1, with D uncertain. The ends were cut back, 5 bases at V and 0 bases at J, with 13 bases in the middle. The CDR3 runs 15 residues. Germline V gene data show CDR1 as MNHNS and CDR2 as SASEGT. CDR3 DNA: TGTGCCAGCAGTTCCCATTCACTCATGAACACTGAAGCTTTCTTT. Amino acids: CASSSHSLMNTEAFF.

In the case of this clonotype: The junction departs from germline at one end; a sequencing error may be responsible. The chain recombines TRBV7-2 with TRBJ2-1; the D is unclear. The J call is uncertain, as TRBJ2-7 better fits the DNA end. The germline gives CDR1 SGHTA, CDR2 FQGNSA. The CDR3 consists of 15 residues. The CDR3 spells CATSFFRSASYEQYF. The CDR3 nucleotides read TGTGCCACCAGCTTCTTCCGGTCAGCCTCCTACGAGCAGTACTTC.

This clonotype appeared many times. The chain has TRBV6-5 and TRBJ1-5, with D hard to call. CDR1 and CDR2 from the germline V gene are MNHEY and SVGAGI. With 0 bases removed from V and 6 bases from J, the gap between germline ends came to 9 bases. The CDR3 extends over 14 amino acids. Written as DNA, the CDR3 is TGTGCCAGCAGTTACTCGATAATGGGTCAGCCCCAGCATTTT. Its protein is CASSYSIMGQPQHF.

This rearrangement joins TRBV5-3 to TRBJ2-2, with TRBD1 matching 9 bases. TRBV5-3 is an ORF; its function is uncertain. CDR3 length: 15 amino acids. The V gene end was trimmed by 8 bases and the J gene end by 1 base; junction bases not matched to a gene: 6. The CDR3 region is CASRWDRENTGELFF. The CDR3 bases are TGTGCCAGCAGGTGGGACAGGGAGAACACCGGGGAGCTGTTTTTT.

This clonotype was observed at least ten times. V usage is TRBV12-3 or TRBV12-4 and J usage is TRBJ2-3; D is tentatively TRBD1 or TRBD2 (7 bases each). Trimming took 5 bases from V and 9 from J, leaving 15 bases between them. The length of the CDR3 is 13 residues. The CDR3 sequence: CASSGARGGTQYF. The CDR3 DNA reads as TGTGCCAGCAGTGGGGCCAGGGGGGGGACGCAGTATTTT.

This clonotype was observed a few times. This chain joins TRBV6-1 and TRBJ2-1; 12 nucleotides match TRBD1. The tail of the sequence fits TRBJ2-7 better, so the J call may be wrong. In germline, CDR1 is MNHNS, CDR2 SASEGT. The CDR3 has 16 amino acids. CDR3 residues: CASSVELGQGAYEQYF. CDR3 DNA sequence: TGTGCCAGCAGTGTAGAGCTGGGACAGGGGGCTTACGAGCAGTACTTC.

CDR3 sequence (DNA): TGTGCTAGTGGTTTGAGGGACAGGGGGATCCGCACCGGGGAGCTGTTTTTT. Its translation is CASGLRDRGIRTGELFF. The chain uses TRBV12-5 and TRBJ2-2, with 11 bases that match TRBD1. Germline values: CDR1 LGHNT, CDR2 FRNRAP. Trimming removed 2 bases from V and 4 bases from J; junction bases left unmatched: 6. This CDR3 is 17 amino acids long. The whole variable domain, remainder taken from reference TRBV12-5 and TRBJ2-2, is DARVTQTPRHKVTEMGQEVTMRCQPILGHNTVFWYRQTMMQGLELLAYFRNRAPLDDSGMPKDRFSAEMPDATLATLKIQPSEPRDSAVYFCASGLRDRGIRTGELFFGEGSRLTVL.

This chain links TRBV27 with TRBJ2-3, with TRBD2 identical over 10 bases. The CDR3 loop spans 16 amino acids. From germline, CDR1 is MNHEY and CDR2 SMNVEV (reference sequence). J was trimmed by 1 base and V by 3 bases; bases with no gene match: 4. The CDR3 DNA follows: TGTGCCAGCAGTTTCTATCTAGCGGGAGGCACAGATACGCAGTATTTT. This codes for CASSFYLAGGTDTQYF.

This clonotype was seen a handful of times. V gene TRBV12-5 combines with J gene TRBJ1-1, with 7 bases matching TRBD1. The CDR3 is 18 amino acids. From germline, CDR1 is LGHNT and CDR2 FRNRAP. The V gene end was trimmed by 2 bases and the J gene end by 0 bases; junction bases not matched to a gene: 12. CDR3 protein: CASGLIVRTGRMNTEAFF. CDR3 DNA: TGTGCTAGTGGTTTGATAGTAAGGACAGGAAGGATGAACACTGAAGCTTTCTTT.

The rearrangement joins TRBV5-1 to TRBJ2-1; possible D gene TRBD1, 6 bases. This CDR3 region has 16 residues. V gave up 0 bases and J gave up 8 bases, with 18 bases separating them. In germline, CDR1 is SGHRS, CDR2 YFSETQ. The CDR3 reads CASSLGDRSFTDEQFF. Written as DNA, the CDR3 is TGCGCCAGCAGCTTGGGCGACAGGAGTTTTACGGATGAGCAGTTCTTC.

The CDR3 DNA follows: TGCGCCAGCAGCTTGTTCGGGGGGGGTAGGAATGAGCAGTTCTTC. This codes for CASSLFGGGRNEQFF. The gene calls are TRBV5-1 and TRBJ2-1, with TRBD2 matching over 8 bases. V was clipped by 1 base and J by 7 bases; unmatched bases: 7. The germline gives CDR1 SGHRS, CDR2 YFSETQ. The CDR3 sequence is 15 residues long.

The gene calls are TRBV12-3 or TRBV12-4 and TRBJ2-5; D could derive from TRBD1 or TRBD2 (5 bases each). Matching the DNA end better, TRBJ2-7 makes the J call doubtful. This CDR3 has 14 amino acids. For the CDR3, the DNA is TGTGCCAGCAGGAGGGGCTCGGGTTCCTACGAGCAGTACTTC. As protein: CASRRGSGSYEQYF.

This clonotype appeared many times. CDR3 protein: CASSEGQYGYTF. In DNA, the CDR3 is TGTGCCAGCAGTGAAGGACAATATGGCTACACCTTC. This rearrangement joins TRBV6-1 to TRBJ1-2; D is unresolved. Trimming left V 1 base short and J 5 bases short, with 5 bases between. The CDR3 totals 12 residues. The germline gives CDR1 MNHNS, CDR2 SASEGT.

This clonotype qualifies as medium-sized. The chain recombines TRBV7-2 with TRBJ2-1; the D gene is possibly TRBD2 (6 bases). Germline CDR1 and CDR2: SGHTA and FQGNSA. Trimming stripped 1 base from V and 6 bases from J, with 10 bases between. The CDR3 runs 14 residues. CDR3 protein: CASSLVGGINEQFF. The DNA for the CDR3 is TGTGCCAGCAGCTTAGTCGGCGGGATCAATGAGCAGTTCTTC. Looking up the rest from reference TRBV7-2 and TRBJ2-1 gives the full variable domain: GAGVSQSPSNKVTEKGKDVELRCDPISGHTALYWYRQSLGQGLEFLIYFQGNSAPDKSGLPSDRFSAERTGGSVSTLTIQRTQQEDSAVYLCASSLVGGINEQFFGPGTRLTVL.

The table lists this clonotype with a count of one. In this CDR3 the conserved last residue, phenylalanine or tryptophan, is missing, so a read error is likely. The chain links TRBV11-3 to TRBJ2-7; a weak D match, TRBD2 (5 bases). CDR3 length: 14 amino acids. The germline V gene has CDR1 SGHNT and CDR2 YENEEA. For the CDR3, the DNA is TGTGCCAGCAGCGTAGAAGGAGTGGAGGACCCCCAGTACTCC. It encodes CASSVEGVEDPQYS.